A selection of T cell receptor beta chains follows, all from one sample in a study of T cell responses to AZD1222 COVID-19 vaccine. Profiled with immunoSEQ multiplex PCR; TCRdb holds only in-frame clones, not every one. The sample holds 150,000 to 190,000 clones, approximately 86% seen once. The material was peripheral blood, obtained after recovery from COVID-19. These receptors came from an adult who had recovered from COVID-19. The CDR3 runs from the conserved cysteine through the conserved F or W.

v_call cdr3_aa
TRBV10-2 CASIEDRGRAQYF
TRBV5-1 CASSAGTANTEAFF
TRBV5-1 CASSLGSFATNEKLFF
TRBV7-3 CASSLNSDYNSPLHF
TRBV6-2/TRBV6-3 CASSWQGAAKHNNYGYTF
TRBV21-1 CASSRQGVFTGELFF
TRBV5-1 CASSRDLNTEAFF
TRBV2 CASKALGHEQFF
TRBV6-5 CASSYSGGGYGYTF
TRBV3-1/TRBV3-2 CASSQVNANEQFF
TRBV18 CASSPREFSYNEQFF
TRBV11-2 CASSLVGGPQETQYF
TRBV2 CASSDGGLTEAFF
TRBV19 CASSIGGPETQYF
TRBV2 CASGGSVDTQYF
TRBV12-3/TRBV12-4 CASSPGLDEQYF
TRBV7-9 CASSLGAETQYF
TRBV19 CASRGQGGYGYTF
TRBV5-4 CASSLSGGPPYNEQFF
TRBV7-9 CASSPEGVTNTEAFF
TRBV28 CASSPATRRDLNEKLFF
TRBV7-2 CASSVLYPGRQYEQYF
TRBV6-5 CASTRPGHEYEQYF
TRBV2 CASSGQTRETQYF
TRBV19 CASSLDRAAKNIQYF
TRBV9 CASSVTTGTGTYEQYF
TRBV4-1 CASSQEASGIVWNEQYF
TRBV5-1 CASSPGTSGRLTGELFF
TRBV25-1 CASSEGGETQPQHF
TRBV12-3/TRBV12-4 CASSLDRGYGYTF
TRBV5-1 CASSLEGHNGEKLFF
TRBV14 CASSQRSGRAYEQYF
TRBV10-2 CASSQAQGAAFF
TRBV28 CASSLEVGYNSPLHF
TRBV11-3 CASSPRDGDGYTF
TRBV18 CASSPQATVAKNIQYF
TRBV19 CASRGQGSSGNTIYF
TRBV10-3 CAISESTVGGATYEQYF
TRBV6-4 CASSDSSGGNTDTQYF
TRBV28 CASRSHRGSSYEQYF
TRBV3-1/TRBV3-2 CASSQDRSNQPQHF
TRBV12-3/TRBV12-4 CASSLSFEQYF
TRBV29-1 CSVGGWQETQYF
TRBV7-9 CASIEVNTEAFF
TRBV18 CASSPNREKRTNEKLFF
TRBV28 CASIFSGTGSQPQHF
TRBV5-4 CASSLRAGENYGYTF
TRBV7-9 CASSLALSYEQYF